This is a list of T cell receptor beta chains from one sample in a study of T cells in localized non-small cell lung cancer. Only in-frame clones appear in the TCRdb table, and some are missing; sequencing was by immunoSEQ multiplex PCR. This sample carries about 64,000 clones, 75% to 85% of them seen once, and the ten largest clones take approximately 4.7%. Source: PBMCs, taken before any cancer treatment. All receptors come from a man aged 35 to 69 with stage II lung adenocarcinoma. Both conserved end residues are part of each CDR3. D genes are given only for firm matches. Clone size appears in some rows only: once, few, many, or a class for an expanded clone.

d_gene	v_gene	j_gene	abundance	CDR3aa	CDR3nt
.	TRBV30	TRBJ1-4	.	CAWSRSRAPAGEKLFF	TGTGCCTGGAGCCGATCGAGGGCCCCCGCCGGTGAAAAACTGTTTTTT
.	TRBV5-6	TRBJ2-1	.	CASSLVQTRRSYNEQFF	TGTGCCAGCAGCTTGGTGCAGACCCGGAGGTCCTACAATGAGCAGTTCTTC
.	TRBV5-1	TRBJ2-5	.	CASSSFETQYF	TGCGCCAGCAGCTCCTTTGAGACCCAGTACTTC
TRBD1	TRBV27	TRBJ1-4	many	CASSPDRERFGEKLFF	TGTGCCAGCAGTCCGGACAGGGAGAGGTTTGGTGAAAAACTGTTTTTT
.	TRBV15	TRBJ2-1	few	CATSRTIDSNEQFF	TGTGCCACCAGCAGAACAATCGATAGCAATGAGCAGTTCTTC
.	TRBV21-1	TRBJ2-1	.	CASSKISSGLAPYNEQFF	TGTGCCAGCAGCAAAATTTCCTCGGGACTAGCGCCGTACAATGAGCAGTTCTTC
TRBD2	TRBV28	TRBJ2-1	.	CASSPSGRDYNEQFF	TGTGCCAGCAGTCCATCCGGGAGGGACTACAATGAGCAGTTCTTC
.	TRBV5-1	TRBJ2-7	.	CASTDSTYEQYF	TGCGCCAGCACGGACTCCACCTACGAGCAGTACTTC
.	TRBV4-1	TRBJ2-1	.	CASSQGSNEQFF	TGCGCCAGCAGCCAGGGAAGCAATGAGCAGTTCTTC
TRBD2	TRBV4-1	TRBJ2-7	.	CASSPRVTSEYEQYF	TGCGCCAGCAGCCCACGGGTGACTAGCGAGTACGAGCAGTACTTC
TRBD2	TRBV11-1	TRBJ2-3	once	CASRLAGVSTDTQYF	TGTGCCAGCAGACTAGCGGGAGTGAGCACAGATACGCAGTATTTT
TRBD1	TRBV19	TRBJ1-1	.	CASSPRTGNTEAFF	TGTGCCAGTAGTCCCCGGACAGGGAACACTGAAGCTTTCTTT
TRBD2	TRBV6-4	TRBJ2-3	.	CASSESESGTSGSADTQYF	TGTGCCAGCAGTGAGTCAGAGTCCGGGACTAGCGGGAGCGCAGATACGCAGTATTTT
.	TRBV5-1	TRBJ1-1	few	CASSLAAGGTEAFF	TGCGCCAGCAGCTTGGCCGCGGGCGGGACTGAAGCTTTCTTT
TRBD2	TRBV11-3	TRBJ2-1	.	CASSLVALAGGRYNEQFF	TGTGCCAGCAGCTTAGTTGCACTAGCGGGAGGTCGGTACAATGAGCAGTTCTTC
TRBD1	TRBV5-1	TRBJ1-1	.	CASSPGQGNTEAFF	TGCGCCAGCAGCCCCGGACAGGGGAACACTGAAGCTTTCTTT
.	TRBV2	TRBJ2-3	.	CASSEAWESDTQYF	TGTGCCAGCAGTGAAGCGTGGGAGTCAGATACGCAGTATTTT
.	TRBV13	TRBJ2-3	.	CASRPPAADTQYF	TGTGCCAGCAGGCCCCCCGCGGCAGATACGCAGTATTTT
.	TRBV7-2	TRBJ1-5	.	CASSPSGGARNQPQHF	TGTGCCAGCAGCCCCTCGGGCGGGGCCCGAAATCAGCCCCAGCATTTT
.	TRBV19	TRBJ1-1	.	CASITDGRNTEAFF	TGTGCCAGTATAACAGACGGACGTAACACTGAAGCTTTCTTT
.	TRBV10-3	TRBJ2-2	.	CAISTTGGDTGELFF	TGTGCCATCAGTACTACAGGGGGGGACACCGGGGAGCTGTTTTTT
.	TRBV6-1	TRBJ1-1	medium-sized	CAAREYTEAFF	TGTGCCGCCAGGGAGTACACTGAAGCTTTCTTT
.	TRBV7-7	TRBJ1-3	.	CASSLGSPPGDSGNTIYF	TGTGCTAGCAGCTTAGGAAGCCCCCCGGGGGACTCTGGAAACACCATATATTTT
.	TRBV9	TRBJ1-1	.	CASSVGSHRNTEAFF	TGTGCCAGCAGCGTAGGTAGTCACCGGAACACTGAAGCTTTCTTT
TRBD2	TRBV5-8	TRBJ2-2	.	CASSLVSSGSFPGELFF	TGTGCCAGCAGCTTGGTGAGTAGCGGGAGTTTCCCCGGGGAGCTGTTTTTT
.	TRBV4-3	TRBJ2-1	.	CASSQGGTFMGEQFF	TGCGCCAGCAGCCAAGGGGGGACCTTCATGGGTGAGCAGTTCTTC
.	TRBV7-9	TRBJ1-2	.	CASSLEVLPEGVTF	TGTGCCAGCAGCTTAGAAGTATTGCCCGAGGGGGTCACCTTC
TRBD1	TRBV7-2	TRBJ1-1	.	CASSLPRDRGGYRAFF	TGTGCCAGCAGCTTACCCCGCGACAGGGGCGGATATAGGGCTTTCTTT
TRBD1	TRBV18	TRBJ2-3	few	CASSPRQGDTDTQYF	TGTGCCAGCTCACCACGACAGGGAGACACAGATACGCAGTATTTT
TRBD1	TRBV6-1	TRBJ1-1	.	CASSGGQMNTEAFF	TGTGCCAGCAGTGGGGGACAGATGAACACTGAAGCTTTCTTT
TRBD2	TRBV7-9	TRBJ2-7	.	CASSPLATSGRYEQYF	TGTGCCAGCAGCCCGCTGGCGACTAGCGGGAGATACGAGCAGTACTTC
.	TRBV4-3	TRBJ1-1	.	CASSRGLEAFF	TGCGCCAGCAGCCGGGGACTTGAAGCTTTCTTT
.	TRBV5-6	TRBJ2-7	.	CASSGRTQGSYEQYF	TGTGCCAGCAGCGGACGGACGCAGGGTTCCTACGAGCAGTACTTC
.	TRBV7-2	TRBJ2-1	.	CASGGVQFF	TGTGCCAGCGGGGGAGTGCAGTTCTTC
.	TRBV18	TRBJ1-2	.	CASSPGHPPGNYGYTF	TGTGCCAGCTCACCAGGGCATCCCCCGGGTAACTATGGCTACACCTTC
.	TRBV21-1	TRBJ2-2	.	CASSASGAGGSGELFF	TGTGCCAGCAGCGCAAGTGGGGCAGGCGGTTCCGGGGAGCTGTTTTTT
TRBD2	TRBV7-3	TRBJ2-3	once	CASSAGLAGGLTDTQYF	TGTGCCAGCAGCGCGGGACTAGCGGGAGGGCTTACAGATACGCAGTATTTT
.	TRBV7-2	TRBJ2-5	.	CASSLGLLKTQYF	TGTGCCAGCAGCTTAGGACTATTAAAGACCCAGTACTTC
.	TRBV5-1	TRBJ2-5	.	CASSSEGPETQYF	TGCGCCAGCAGCTCTGAGGGACCAGAGACCCAGTACTTC
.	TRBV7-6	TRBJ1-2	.	CASSLEEGTYGYTF	TGTGCCAGCAGCTTAGAGGAGGGGACCTATGGCTACACCTTC
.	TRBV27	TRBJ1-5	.	CASSLSENQPQHF	TGTGCCAGCAGTTTATCGGAAAATCAGCCCCAGCATTTT
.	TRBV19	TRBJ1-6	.	CASSKDRGSLHF	TGTGCCAGTAGCAAAGATAGGGGATCCCTCCACTTT
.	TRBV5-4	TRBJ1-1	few	CASSSQGGAGEGEAFF	TGTGCCAGCAGCTCCCAGGGTGGGGCAGGGGAGGGTGAAGCTTTCTTT
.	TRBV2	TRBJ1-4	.	CASRQNEKLFF	TGTGCCAGCAGACAGAATGAAAAACTGTTTTTT
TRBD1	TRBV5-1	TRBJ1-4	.	CASRGRDSLNEKLFF	TGCGCCAGCAGGGGTCGGGACAGCCTTAATGAAAAACTGTTTTTT
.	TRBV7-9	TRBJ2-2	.	CASSIADISTGELFF	TGTGCCAGCAGCATCGCGGACATCTCTACGGGGGAGCTGTTTTTT
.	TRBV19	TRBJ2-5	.	CASSNPPSAQETQYF	TGTGCCAGTAGTAACCCTCCTAGCGCCCAAGAGACCCAGTACTTC
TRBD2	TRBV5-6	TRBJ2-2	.	CASSSLAGAVGELFF	TGTGCCAGCAGCTCACTAGCGGGAGCGGTCGGGGAGCTGTTTTTT
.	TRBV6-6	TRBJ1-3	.	CASNSRGEGNTIYF	TGTGCCAGCAACAGTAGAGGAGAGGGAAACACCATATATTTT
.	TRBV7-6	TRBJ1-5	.	CASSADGGNNQPQHF	TGTGCCAGCAGCGCGGACGGGGGGAACAATCAGCCCCAGCATTTT
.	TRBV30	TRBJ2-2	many	CAWSVHSGELFF	TGTGCCTGGAGTGTACACTCCGGGGAGCTGTTTTTT
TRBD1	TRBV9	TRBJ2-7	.	CASSVEGQSYEQYF	TGTGCCAGCAGCGTAGAGGGACAGTCCTACGAGCAGTACTTC
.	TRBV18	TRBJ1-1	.	CASSPPLGGLNTEAFF	TGTGCCAGCTCACCCCCGTTGGGAGGGCTGAACACTGAAGCTTTCTTT
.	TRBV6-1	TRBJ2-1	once	CASSEMAPLNEQFF	TGTGCCAGCAGTGAAATGGCCCCCCTAAATGAGCAGTTCTTC